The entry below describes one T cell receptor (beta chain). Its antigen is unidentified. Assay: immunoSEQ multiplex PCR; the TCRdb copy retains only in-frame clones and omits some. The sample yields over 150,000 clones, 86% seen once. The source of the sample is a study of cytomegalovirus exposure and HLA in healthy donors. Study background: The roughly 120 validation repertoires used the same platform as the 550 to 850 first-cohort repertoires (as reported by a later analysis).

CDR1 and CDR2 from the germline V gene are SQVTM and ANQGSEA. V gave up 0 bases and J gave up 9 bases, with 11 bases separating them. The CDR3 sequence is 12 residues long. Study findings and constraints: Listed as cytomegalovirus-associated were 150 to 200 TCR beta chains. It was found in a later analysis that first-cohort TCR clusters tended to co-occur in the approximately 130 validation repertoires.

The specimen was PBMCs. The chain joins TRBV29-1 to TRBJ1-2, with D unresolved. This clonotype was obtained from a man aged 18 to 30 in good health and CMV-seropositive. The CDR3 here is CSVEDKPSRYTF. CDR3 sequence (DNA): TGCAGCGTTGAAGATAAGCCGTCTCGCTACACCTTC.